Listed below are T cell receptor beta chains from one sample, sequenced in a study of T cell repertoires in cytomegalovirus infection. TCRdb reprocessed the reads with MiXCR, giving one entry per CDR3 protein. The data show some 240,000 distinct CDR3 sequences, approximately 15% seen once. Material for sequencing was CD8+ T cells from PBMCs. These receptors were taken from a human donor in good health (CMV status not recorded). Some clones in this sample may be carry-over from other donors' samples. CDR3s include the opening cysteine and the closing phenylalanine or tryptophan. A D gene is named only where the DNA matches it firmly. Expanded clones get a size class; other rows say once, few or many, or leave the size out.

v_call	j_call	d_call	cdr3_length	clone_size	cdr3_aa	cdr3_nt
TRBV28	TRBJ1-5	NA	16	many	CASRKLHRVSNQPQHF	TGTGCCAGCAGGAAACTTCACAGGGTTAGCAATCAGCCCCAGCATTTT
TRBV7-9	TRBJ2-2	NA	12	NA	CASSADTGELFF	TGTGCCAGCAGCGCTGACACCGGGGAGCTGTTTTTT
TRBV28	TRBJ2-1	TRBD1	18	NA	CASSSSNHDRGWYNEQFF	TGTGCCAGCAGTTCCTCCAATCACGACAGGGGATGGTACAATGAGCAGTTCTTC
TRBV29-1	TRBJ1-2	TRBD1	12	few	CSVTGTALGYTF	TGCAGCGTCACCGGGACAGCTCTCGGCTACACCTTC
TRBV7-9	TRBJ1-4	NA	13	many	CASSQDSDEKLFF	TGTGCCAGCAGCCAGGACAGCGATGAAAAACTGTTTTTT
TRBV7-8	TRBJ2-5	NA	14	many	CASSLWKNQETQYF	TGTGCCAGCAGCTTATGGAAGAACCAAGAGACCCAGTACTTC
TRBV7-2	TRBJ2-3	TRBD1	16	many	CASSPQQGAFTDTQYF	TGTGCCAGCAGCCCCCAACAGGGGGCCTTCACAGATACGCAGTATTTT
TRBV5-6	TRBJ1-1	NA	12	many	CASSLETDKTFF	TGTGCCAGCAGCTTGGAAACTGACAAAACTTTCTTT
TRBV6-5	TRBJ2-2	TRBD1	15	many	CASSYSTGGTGELFF	TGTGCCAGCAGTTACTCGACAGGGGGGACCGGGGAGCTGTTTTTT
TRBV7-2	TRBJ2-4	TRBD2	14	many	CASSLLAGQNIQYF	TGTGCCAGCAGCTTACTAGCGGGACAAAACATTCAGTACTTC
TRBV6-6	TRBJ2-1	TRBD1	17	once	CASSYSRQGSYYNEQFF	TGTGCCAGCAGTTACTCACGACAGGGCTCCTATTACAATGAGCAGTTCTTC
TRBV7-6	TRBJ2-1	NA	15	NA	CASSLQVAGANEQFF	TGTGCTAGCAGCTTACAGGTCGCAGGGGCCAATGAGCAGTTCTTC
TRBV28	TRBJ1-5	TRBD1	14	NA	CASSTQGVHQPQHF	TGTGCCAGCAGTACACAGGGGGTCCATCAGCCCCAGCATTTT
TRBV7-2	TRBJ2-7	NA	16	many	CASSSRLDSRRLEQYF	TGTGCCAGCAGCTCACGTCTGGACAGCCGCCGGTTAGAGCAGTACTTC
TRBV28	TRBJ2-3	NA	15	few	CASSLGEGHTDTQYF	TGTGCCAGCAGTTTAGGGGAGGGACACACAGATACGCAGTATTTT
TRBV6-5	TRBJ2-7	NA	14	many	CASSYLRGNYEQYF	TGTGCCAGCAGTTACCTACGGGGGAACTACGAGCAGTACTTC
TRBV5-1	TRBJ1-1	NA	16	NA	CASSLWVGVTNTEAFF	TGCGCCAGCAGCTTGTGGGTGGGTGTTACGAACACTGAAGCTTTCTTT
TRBV5-6	TRBJ2-7	NA	14	NA	CASSLAQSAYEQYF	TGTGCCAGCAGCTTGGCACAGTCAGCCTACGAGCAGTACTTC
TRBV4-1	TRBJ1-4	NA	15	few	CASSQPRAPKEKLFF	TGCGCCAGCAGCCAACCGCGGGCCCCGAAGGAAAAACTGTTTTTT
TRBV7-4	TRBJ1-1	NA	12	many	CASRSDTTEAFF	TGTGCCAGCAGGTCAGATACCACTGAAGCTTTCTTT
TRBV27	TRBJ2-5	NA	12	few	CASSLPGQTQYF	TGTGCCAGCAGTTTACCCGGACAGACCCAGTACTTC
TRBV12-3/TRBV12-4	TRBJ1-2	TRBD1	14	many	CASSLAGTGDGYTF	TGTGCCAGCAGTTTAGCCGGGACAGGGGATGGCTACACCTTC
TRBV12-3/TRBV12-4	TRBJ1-2	TRBD1	14	many	CASSLVNRGYGYTF	TGTGCCAGCAGTTTAGTCAACAGGGGATATGGCTACACCTTC
TRBV13	TRBJ2-7	NA	15	few	CASSLGGQSTYEQYF	TGTGCCAGCAGCTTAGGGGGCCAATCTACCTACGAGCAGTACTTC
TRBV7-8	TRBJ2-6	NA	14	many	CASYADSGANVLTF	TGTGCCAGCTATGCTGACTCTGGGGCCAACGTCCTGACTTTC
TRBV28	TRBJ1-2	TRBD1	14	few	CASSLEGGRYGYTF	TGTGCCAGCAGTTTAGAAGGGGGCAGGTATGGCTACACCTTC
TRBV5-4	TRBJ2-3	NA	16	NA	CASRKMAFGSTDTQYF	TGTGCCAGCAGAAAGATGGCTTTCGGTAGCACAGATACGCAGTATTTT
TRBV14	TRBJ2-7	NA	16	many	CASSQGKGRGSYEQYF	TGTGCCAGCAGCCAAGGAAAGGGGCGAGGCTCCTACGAGCAGTACTTC
TRBV6-2/TRBV6-3	TRBJ2-7	TRBD1	14	few	CASSHGQGEREQYF	TGTGCCAGCAGTCACGGACAGGGGGAACGCGAGCAGTACTTC
TRBV6-2/TRBV6-3	TRBJ2-1	NA	14	many	CASQGVSSYNEQFF	TGTGCCAGCCAGGGAGTAAGCTCCTACAATGAGCAGTTCTTC
TRBV20-1	TRBJ2-5	NA	16	NA	CSARDTQAVLSETQYF	TGCAGTGCTAGAGATACTCAAGCGGTACTATCAGAGACCCAGTACTTC
TRBV28	TRBJ1-1	NA	13	NA	CASSFAGYTEAFF	TGTGCCAGCAGTTTTGCGGGGTACACTGAAGCTTTCTTT
TRBV27	TRBJ2-1	TRBD2	16	many	CASSLMAGGYYNEQFF	TGTGCCAGCAGTTTAATGGCGGGGGGTTACTACAATGAGCAGTTCTTC
TRBV7-3	TRBJ2-3	NA	13	many	CASSLTVGDTQYF	TGTGCCAGCAGCTTAACGGTAGGAGATACGCAGTATTTT
TRBV14	TRBJ2-2	NA	15	few	CASSPGHLNTGELFF	TGTGCCAGCAGCCCGGGACATTTGAACACCGGGGAGCTGTTTTTT
TRBV28	TRBJ1-1	NA	17	many	CASRPSSWDGGHTEAFF	TGTGCCAGCAGACCGTCTTCTTGGGATGGTGGCCACACTGAAGCTTTCTTT
TRBV14	TRBJ2-3	NA	15	NA	CASSQYDRSTDTQYF	TGTGCCAGCAGCCAATACGACAGGAGCACAGATACGCAGTATTTT
TRBV20-1	TRBJ2-7	NA	15	NA	CSARGRESRSYEQYF	TGCAGTGCTAGAGGACGTGAAAGCAGATCCTACGAGCAGTACTTC
TRBV12-3/TRBV12-4	TRBJ1-5	NA	14	many	CASRRGGSNQPQHF	TGTGCCAGCCGACGGGGTGGGAGCAATCAGCCCCAGCATTTT
TRBV7-9	TRBJ2-7	NA	13	few	CASSFGSVYEQYF	TGTGCCAGCAGCTTCGGGTCCGTCTACGAGCAGTACTTC
TRBV28	TRBJ1-1	TRBD1	20	few	CASSLTTSWDRVGMNTEAFF	TGTGCCAGCAGTCTAACCACCAGTTGGGACAGGGTAGGGATGAACACTGAAGCTTTCTTT
TRBV7-9	TRBJ2-2	NA	16	many	CASSIPSWTNTGELFF	TGTGCCAGCAGCATACCCTCATGGACGAACACCGGGGAGCTGTTTTTT